Presented here are 27 T cell receptor beta chains from one specimen sequenced in a study of blood T cell repertoires in COVID-19. Clones were sequenced by immunoSEQ multiplex PCR, and TCRdb holds only the in-frame ones, with some missing. This sample carries 100,000 to 150,000 clones, around 87% of them seen once, and the ten largest clones take 3.5% to 4.5%. Sequences were obtained from peripheral blood. The receptors were sampled from a woman aged 55-70 years with acute or convalescent COVID-19.

The rearrangement links TRBV13 to TRBJ2-3, with 11 bases fitting TRBD2. Germline V gene data show CDR1 as PRHDT and CDR2 as FYEKMQ (reference sequence). The ends lost 4 bases at V and 4 bases at J; junction bases unmatched: 13. The CDR3 contains 18 residues. The CDR3 loop is CASSSHPPSGRMSDTQYF. CDR3 nucleotides: TGTGCCAGCAGCTCCCACCCCCCTAGCGGGAGGATGTCAGATACGCAGTATTTT.

This clone showed up just once. The chain is built from TRBV29-1 and TRBJ2-2, with 7 bases matching TRBD2. Germline lookup yields CDR1 SQVTM and CDR2 ANQGSEA. V lost 3 bases and J lost 8; bases outside the gene matches: 6. The CDR3 runs 13 residues. CDR3 sequence: CSVDSGEGGELFF. The CDR3, as DNA: TGCAGCGTTGATTCTGGGGAGGGAGGGGAGCTGTTTTTT.

This clone was detected only a few times. A read error may produce the germline difference seen at one junction end. The DNA of the CDR3 is TGTGCTAGCAGCTTAGGAACGGGACTTAGCGAGCAGTACTTC. It yields the protein CASSLGTGLSEQYF. V is TRBV7-7 and J is TRBJ2-7, with a weak D call TRBD2 (6 bases). This CDR3 has 14 residues. Per germline, CDR1 SSHAT and CDR2 FNYEAQ (reference sequence).

This clone has just a few counts. This chain connects TRBV27 to TRBJ1-4, with TRBD1 matching 7 bases. J gave up 5 bases and V 5 bases, and 8 bases lay outside the gene matches. CDR1 is MNHEY and CDR2 is SMNVEV in the germline V gene (reference sequence). The CDR3 covers 15 residues. The CDR3 sequence is CASSPRDSRNEKLFF. In DNA, the CDR3 is TGTGCCAGCAGTCCCAGGGACAGTCGAAATGAAAAACTGTTTTTT.

The gene calls are TRBV9 and TRBJ1-3; no reliable D call. Per the germline V gene, CDR1 is SGDLS and CDR2 is YYNGEE. The CDR3 is 12 residues long. Trimming cost V 6 bases and J 3 bases, with 7 bases left between them. CDR3 nucleotide sequence: TGTGCCAGCACCAACAGTGGAAACACCATATATTTT. Its protein is CASTNSGNTIYF.

The chain uses TRBV2 and TRBJ1-1; no clear D. CDR3 length equals 14 residues. Trimming removed 5 bases from V and 1 base from J, with 11 bases in between. Germline CDR1 SNHLY, CDR2 FYNNEI. The CDR3, as DNA: TGTGCCAGCAGTTTTAATAGTGGGAACACTGAAGCTTTCTTT. As protein: CASSFNSGNTEAFF.

This chain links TRBV29-1 with TRBJ2-1, with 8 bases that match TRBD2. V was clipped by 4 bases and J by 5 bases; unmatched bases: 4. This CDR3 is 13 amino acids long. The V gene's germline CDR1 is SQVTM and CDR2 ANQGSEA. The CDR3 spells CSVASGLHNEQFF. In DNA form, the CDR3 reads TGCAGCGTTGCTAGCGGGCTCCACAATGAGCAGTTCTTC.

V is TRBV19 and J is TRBJ1-2; 10 bases map to TRBD1. Germline-derived CDR1 and CDR2 are LNHDA and SQIVND (reference sequence). The CDR3 length is 18 residues. Unmatched junction bases numbered 17, after V lost 7 bases and J lost 3 bases. The CDR3 bases are TGTGCCAGTAAAGAATGGGGGACAGGGGTCGCGCGGGACTATGGCTACACCTTC. The encoded protein is CASKEWGTGVARDYGYTF. Using reference TRBV19 and TRBJ1-2 for the parts outside the CDR3, the full variable domain is DGGITQSPKYLFRKEGQNVTLSCEQNLNHDAMYWYRQDPGQGLRLIYYSQIVNDFQKGDIAEGYSVSREKKESFPLTVTSAQKNPTAFYLCASKEWGTGVARDYGYTFGSGTRLTVV.

The CDR3 loop reads CASSALGGQETQYF. In DNA form, the CDR3 reads TGTGCCAGCAGTGCTTTAGGCGGCCAAGAGACCCAGTACTTC. The gene calls are TRBV2 and TRBJ2-5; D gene ambiguous. This CDR3 region has 14 residues. Germline V gene sequence: CDR1 SNHLY, CDR2 FYNNEI. Trimming left V 4 bases short and J 1 base short, with 10 bases between.

The V and J genes are TRBV12-3 or TRBV12-4 and TRBJ2-3, with a possible D match to TRBD1 (6 bases). There are 13 residues in the CDR3. Trimming shortened V by 3 bases and J by 5 bases, and 9 bases separated the two germline ends. The CDR3 reads CASSLGAGDTQYF. DNA of the CDR3: TGTGCCAGCAGTTTGGGGGCAGGAGATACGCAGTATTTT.

This sequence joins TRBV11-2 and TRBJ2-1; 10 bases are a match to TRBD2. The CDR3 has 16 amino acids. V was clipped by 7 bases and J by 4 bases; unmatched bases: 10. CDR1 and CDR2 from the germline V gene are SGHAT and FQNNGV. The DNA for the CDR3 is TGTGCCAGCAACGACCTAGCGGGAGTCGGGTACAATGAGCAGTTCTTC. Encoded protein: CASNDLAGVGYNEQFF.

The chain has TRBV2 and TRBJ1-1, with TRBD1 matching 8 bases. This CDR3 has 14 residues. The V segment lost 4 bases and the J segment 4 bases; nucleotides outside the gene matches: 5. The V gene's germline CDR1 is SNHLY and CDR2 FYNNEI. CDR3 sequence reads: CASSVQGASTEAFF. The CDR3 DNA reads as TGTGCCAGCAGTGTTCAGGGGGCGAGCACTGAAGCTTTCTTT.

The chain links TRBV11-3 to TRBJ2-2; D gene unclear. CDR1 and CDR2 from the germline V gene are SGHNT and YENEEA. The CDR3 runs 14 residues. V shed 3 bases and J shed 3 bases, with 8 bases lying between them. The CDR3 DNA sequence: TGTGCCAGCAGCTTCCGCGCGGACACCGGGGAGCTGTTTTTT. This encodes CASSFRADTGELFF. Drawing the rest from reference TRBV11-3 and TRBJ2-2, the complete variable domain is EAGVVQSPRYKIIEKKQPVAFWCNPISGHNTLYWYLQNLGQGPELLIRYENEEAVDDSQLPKDRFSAERLKGVDSTLKIQPAELGDSAVYLCASSFRADTGELFFGEGSRLTVL.

CDR3 protein: CASSQTGTSGSHEQFF. CDR3 bases: TGCGCCAGCAGCCAGACCGGGACTAGCGGGAGCCATGAGCAGTTCTTC. This sequence joins TRBV4-1 and TRBJ2-1; 14 positions match TRBD2. The germline gives CDR1 MGHRA, CDR2 YSYEKL. The length of the CDR3 is 16 residues. The J segment lost 8 bases and the V segment lost 3 bases, leaving 6 bases of the junction unmatched.

The J gene is TRBJ1-1, the V gene TRBV4-1; TRBD1 matches at 7 bases. The V gene end was trimmed by 4 bases and the J gene end by 4 bases; junction bases not matched to a gene: 6. This CDR3 is built from 14 residues. Germline V gene lookup returns CDR1 MGHRA and CDR2 YSYEKL. The CDR3 nucleotides read TGCGCCAGCAGCCGACCTGACAGGGCCACTGAAGCTTTCTTT. This translates into CASSRPDRATEAFF.

CDR3 nucleotide sequence: TGCAGTGCTAGTTTCCAAGTGTTAGCGAACGAGCAGTACTTC. Translation gives CSASFQVLANEQYF. This chain links TRBV20-1 with TRBJ2-7; TRBD2 is a possible D gene (5 bases). Germline-derived CDR1 and CDR2 are DFQATT and SNEGSKA (reference sequence). V was clipped by 3 bases and J by 5 bases, with 17 bases between them. CDR3 length equals 14 residues.

The V call is TRBV6-6, the J call TRBJ1-5, with TRBD1 as a possible D gene (5 bases). The CDR3 has 12 residues. V was pared by 7 bases and J by 6 bases, with 10 bases between. Germline V gene sequence: CDR1 MNHNY, CDR2 SVGAGI (reference sequence). The CDR3 protein is CASTGAAQPQHF. CDR3 sequence (DNA): TGTGCCAGCACTGGGGCGGCTCAGCCCCAGCATTTT.

V gene TRBV11-3 combines with J gene TRBJ1-2; 9 positions match TRBD1. Germline CDR1 reads SGHNT; CDR2 reads YENEEA. The CDR3 is 17 residues long. V lost 2 bases, J lost 4 bases, and 11 bases stayed unmatched. This chain's CDR3 is CASSLSPITGGRYGYTF. For the CDR3, the DNA is TGTGCCAGCAGCTTATCCCCTATAACAGGGGGCCGCTATGGCTACACCTTC.

V usage is TRBV12-3 or TRBV12-4 and J usage is TRBJ1-2, with D maybe TRBD1 (5 bases). This CDR3 region has 13 residues. The ends were cut back, 0 bases at V and 5 bases at J, with 7 bases in the middle. The CDR3 is CASSLAAGYGYTF. The CDR3 DNA follows: TGTGCCAGCAGTTTAGCGGCAGGGTATGGCTACACCTTC.

This clone appeared once. This chain uses TRBV5-1 with TRBJ2-2; 8 nucleotides align to TRBD1. V gave up 6 bases and J gave up 0 bases; unmatched junction bases: 4. The CDR3 spans 15 residues. Germline loops: CDR1 SGHRS, CDR2 YFSETQ. CDR3 sequence: CASTTGGTNTGELFF. CDR3 in DNA: TGCGCCAGCACCACAGGGGGAACGAACACCGGGGAGCTGTTTTTT. Using reference TRBV5-1 and TRBJ2-2 for the parts outside the CDR3, the full variable domain is KAGVTQTPRYLIKTRGQQVTLSCSPISGHRSVSWYQQTPGQGLQFLFEYFSETQRNKGNFPGRFSGRQFSNSRSEMNVSTLELGDSALYLCASTTGGTNTGELFFGEGSRLTVL.

This chain uses TRBV6-5 with TRBJ1-3; tentatively, D is TRBD1 (5 bases). The CDR3 extends over 16 amino acids. Germline CDR1 is MNHEY and CDR2 is SVGAGI. V lost 0 bases and J 2 bases, leaving 11 bases between the germline ends. Written as DNA, the CDR3 is TGTGCCAGCAGTTACTCTGGGGCTGAAACTGGAAACACCATATATTTT. It codes for CASSYSGAETGNTIYF.

This chain connects TRBV3-1 (or the pseudogene TRBV3-2) to TRBJ2-2, with TRBD1 as a possible D gene (5 bases). Germline CDR1 is LGHDT and CDR2 is YNNKEL (reference sequence). The V end lost 4 bases, the J end lost 7 bases, and 10 bases lay between the germline ends. The CDR3 is 13 amino acids. The CDR3 DNA reads as TGTGCCAGCAGCCGATGGACAATCGGGGAGCTGTTTTTT. It yields the protein CASSRWTIGELFF.

The CDR3 here is CASRPTGVQPQHF. CDR3 coding DNA: TGTGCCAGCAGACCCACAGGGGTCCAGCCCCAGCATTTT. The J gene is TRBJ1-5, the V gene TRBV6-5, with 7 bases that match TRBD1. V lost 6 bases, J lost 7 bases, and 6 bases stayed unmatched. The CDR3 spans 13 residues. Looked up from germline, CDR1 is MNHEY and CDR2 is SVGAGI.

The J gene is TRBJ2-1, the V gene TRBV7-6; D gene ambiguous. This CDR3 is built from 13 residues. Germline-derived CDR1 and CDR2 are SGHVS and FNYEAQ. V lost 5 bases, J lost 5 bases, and 10 bases lay in between. The CDR3 loop reads CASSSQLDNEQFF. The CDR3 DNA reads as TGTGCCAGCAGCAGTCAACTGGACAATGAGCAGTTCTTC.

The chain carries TRBV10-3 and TRBJ2-3, with a possible D match to TRBD2 (6 bases). Trimming pared 4 bases from V and 5 bases from J, leaving 19 bases between. The CDR3 spans 16 residues. Germline V gene data show CDR1 as ENHRY and CDR2 as SYGVKD. The CDR3 sequence is CAISVRGGMLGDTQYF. In DNA form, the CDR3 reads TGTGCCATCAGTGTTCGGGGCGGGATGCTCGGAGATACGCAGTATTTT.

This chain's CDR3 is CAISYSTQANTGELFF. The CDR3 nucleotides read TGTGCCATCAGTTACTCGACCCAGGCGAACACCGGGGAGCTGTTTTTT. The V call is TRBV10-3, the J call TRBJ2-2; no clear D. This CDR3 is built from 16 residues. The V gene's germline CDR1 is ENHRY and CDR2 SYGVKD. Trimming left V 5 bases short and J 0 bases short, with 13 bases between.

The V call is TRBV30, the J call TRBJ1-2, with 9 bases that match TRBD1. Trimming cost V 4 bases and J 4 bases; bases outside gene matches: 13. The CDR3 consists of 16 residues. Germline CDR1 and CDR2: GTSNPN and SVGIG (reference sequence). DNA for the CDR3: TGTGCCTGGAAAGTTCGGCTGGGACAGGGCCCCTATGGCTACACCTTC. This sequence encodes CAWKVRLGQGPYGYTF.